The next 26 T cell receptor beta chains were all read from a single sample in a study of cytotoxic CD8 clonotypes in ibrutinib-treated CLL. The table came from immunoSEQ multiplex PCR; TCRdb's copy has only in-frame clones and leaves some out. Altogether approximately 70,000 clones are present, around 80% being singletons, with the ten largest covering roughly 7.1%. The sample here was PBMCs, taken at disease progression, from a patient treated with ibrutinib. Source of these receptors: a human donor with chronic lymphocytic leukemia.

The chain couples TRBV5-1 to TRBJ2-4, with D possibly matching TRBD1 (6 bases). CDR3 length equals 16 residues. Germline V gene data show CDR1 as SGHRS and CDR2 as YFSETQ. The V end lost 0 bases, the J end lost 1 base, and 11 bases lay between the germline ends. CDR3 amino acids: CASSLAGAWAKNIQYF. The CDR3 region has the DNA TGCGCCAGCAGCTTGGCAGGGGCGTGGGCCAAAAACATTCAGTACTTC.

The chain couples TRBV4-2 to TRBJ2-5; either TRBD1 or TRBD2 may supply D (5 bases each). The DNA end favors TRBJ2-7, so the J call may be wrong. Germline values: CDR1 LGHNA, CDR2 YNFKEQ. The CDR3 length is 16 residues. The CDR3, as DNA: TGTGCCAGCAGCCAAGAATTGGGGGTAGGGGAATCCGAGCAGTACTTC. Its translation is CASSQELGVGESEQYF.

This chain uses TRBV5-1 with TRBJ2-1; D perhaps matches TRBD1 (6 bases). CDR3 size: 12 residues. The V gene lost 4 bases and the J gene lost 9 bases, with 11 bases spanning the gap. Germline-derived CDR1 and CDR2 are SGHRS and YFSETQ. CDR3 residues: CASSEGVGEQFF. CDR3 DNA: TGCGCCAGCAGCGAGGGGGTAGGTGAGCAGTTCTTC. Combining the CDR3 with reference TRBV5-1 and TRBJ2-1 gives the whole variable domain KAGVTQTPRYLIKTRGQQVTLSCSPISGHRSVSWYQQTPGQGLQFLFEYFSETQRNKGNFPGRFSGRQFSNSRSEMNVSTLELGDSALYLCASSEGVGEQFFGPGTRLTVL.

This clone occurred once. This chain links TRBV19 with TRBJ1-5; D is perhaps TRBD1 (5 bases). The CDR3 is made up of 12 amino acids. Germline V gene sequence: CDR1 LNHDA, CDR2 SQIVND (reference sequence). V dropped 6 bases and J dropped 4 bases, with 7 bases sitting between them. The CDR3 sequence: CASRGLNQPQHF. DNA for the CDR3: TGTGCCAGTAGGGGACTAAATCAGCCCCAGCATTTT.

The chain recombines TRBV27 with TRBJ1-5, with D possibly matching TRBD1 (5 bases). With 6 bases removed from V and 2 bases from J, the gap between germline ends came to 17 bases. This CDR3 region has 16 residues. CDR1 is MNHEY and CDR2 is SMNVEV in the germline V gene (reference sequence). The CDR3 region has the DNA TGTGCCAGCAGCCTCAAACTGGGGGATGGCAATCAGCCCCAGCATTTT. Protein product: CASSLKLGDGNQPQHF.

The V call is TRBV28, the J call TRBJ1-2; no definite D call. The CDR3 totals 10 residues. The germline V gene encodes CDR1 MDHEN and CDR2 SYDVKM. V dropped 7 bases and J dropped 8 bases, with 8 bases sitting between them. The CDR3 loop reads CASIEAGYTF. Here the CDR3 DNA reads TGTGCCAGCATCGAAGCCGGCTACACCTTC.

CDR3 nucleotides: TGTGCCAGCAGCTTAAGACAGGGGTCCTACGAGCAGTACTTC. This gives the protein CASSLRQGSYEQYF. The chain couples TRBV7-9 to TRBJ2-7; TRBD1 agrees at 8 bases. The germline V gene encodes CDR1 SEHNR and CDR2 FQNEAQ (reference sequence). The junction had 1 base not matched to a gene; V was cut back by 2 bases and J by 1 base. The CDR3 runs to 14 residues.

This rearrangement joins TRBV18 to TRBJ1-1; 9 positions agree with TRBD1. From germline, CDR1 is KGHSH and CDR2 LQKENI. Losses at the gene ends were 3 bases for V and 5 bases for J; bases not matched to a gene: 13. The CDR3 consists of 17 residues. The CDR3 here is CASSPRPGTGMGTEAFF. CDR3 nucleotides: TGTGCCAGCTCACCTCGTCCCGGGACAGGGATGGGAACTGAAGCTTTCTTT.

CDR3 loop: CSVGGGYGYTF. The CDR3, as DNA: TGCAGTGTTGGGGGCGGCTATGGCTACACCTTC. V and J are TRBV20-1 and TRBJ1-2; a possible D gene is TRBD1 (6 bases). V was trimmed by 7 bases and J by 4 bases, leaving 10 bases between them. The CDR3 contains 11 residues. Germline-derived CDR1 and CDR2 are DFQATT and SNEGSKA (reference sequence).

This chain joins TRBV19 and TRBJ1-4; D call uncertain. The CDR3 totals 15 residues. Germline V CDR1 and CDR2: LNHDA, SQIVND (reference sequence). Trimming stripped 6 bases from V and 3 bases from J, with 14 bases between. CDR3 DNA sequence: TGTGCCAGTAGCCCCTTGGACGGACCTAATGAAAAACTGTTTTTT. Its protein product is CASSPLDGPNEKLFF. The complete variable domain, with remaining parts taken from reference TRBV19 and TRBJ1-4, reads DGGITQSPKYLFRKEGQNVTLSCEQNLNHDAMYWYRQDPGQGLRLIYYSQIVNDFQKGDIAEGYSVSREKKESFPLTVTSAQKNPTAFYLCASSPLDGPNEKLFFGSGTQLSVL.

The genes are TRBV19 and TRBJ2-2; D is unclear. Per germline, CDR1 LNHDA and CDR2 SQIVND (reference sequence). CDR3 length equals 15 residues. The V end was cut by 3 bases, the J end by 6 bases, with 14 bases between. In nucleotides, the CDR3 is TGTGCCAGTAGTATCAGGCTATTTTCTGCCGGGGAGCTGTTTTTT. This translates into CASSIRLFSAGELFF.

CDR3 DNA sequence: TGTGCCAGCAGCCCAGCGACAGGGGGCTTCTACGAGCAGTACTTC. Its translation: CASSPATGGFYEQYF. The rearrangement joins TRBV7-3 to TRBJ2-7; 10 nucleotides agree with TRBD1. The CDR3 runs to 15 residues. CDR1 SGHTA and CDR2 FQGTGA come from the germline V gene. Trimming removed 5 bases from V and 3 bases from J; junction bases left unmatched: 7.

The V call is TRBV29-1, the J call TRBJ1-2, with D uncertain. This CDR3 is 12 amino acids long. Germline-derived CDR1 and CDR2 are SQVTM and ANQGSEA. V lost 3 bases and J 8 bases, leaving 13 bases between the germline ends. CDR3 sequence: CSVEQDWQGYTF. The CDR3 DNA follows: TGCAGCGTTGAGCAGGACTGGCAGGGCTACACCTTC.

The chain links TRBV5-4 to TRBJ2-7; TRBD2 might be the D (6 bases). Trimming removed 4 bases from V and 5 bases from J, with 13 bases in between. The CDR3 is 13 amino acids. The germline CDR1 and CDR2 sequences are SGHNT and YYREEE (reference sequence). Here the CDR3 reads CASSLTGSNEQYF. The CDR3 nucleotides are TGTGCCAGCAGCCTCACCGGGAGCAACGAGCAGTACTTC.

The CDR3 here is CASSQWTRLNTEAFF. DNA of the CDR3: TGCGCCAGCAGCCAATGGACAAGATTGAACACTGAAGCTTTCTTT. The J gene is TRBJ1-1, the V gene TRBV5-1, with a weak D call TRBD1 (5 bases). The V and J ends lost 4 bases and 0 bases respectively, with 13 bases between them. CDR3 length: 15 amino acids. Per germline, CDR1 SGHRS and CDR2 YFSETQ.

This clone was seen only once. The chain links TRBV7-3 to TRBJ2-1, with 8 bases identical to TRBD1. CDR1 is SGHTA, CDR2 FQGTGA, per germline. The CDR3 loop spans 15 amino acids. With V trimmed by 4 bases and J by 2 bases, 4 bases remained unmatched. For the CDR3, the DNA is TGTGCCAGCAGCTCTAGGACAGGGACCTACAATGAGCAGTTCTTC. Translated: CASSSRTGTYNEQFF.

V gene TRBV6-1 combines with J gene TRBJ2-5; D gene ambiguous. The length of the CDR3 is 10 residues. Germline V CDR1 and CDR2: MNHNS, SASEGT. Trimming cost V 6 bases and J 2 bases, with 1 base left between them. CDR3 bases: TGTGCCAGCAGGCAAGAGACCCAGTACTTC. It specifies CASRQETQYF.

V and J are TRBV28 and TRBJ1-2; 12 bases align to TRBD1. Germline CDR1 is MDHEN and CDR2 is SYDVKM. The CDR3 is made up of 15 amino acids. V was pared by 6 bases and J by 4 bases, with 6 bases of the junction left unmatched. The CDR3 sequence is CASSPGQGAGYGYTF. As DNA, the CDR3 is TGTGCCAGCAGCCCGGGACAGGGGGCCGGCTATGGCTACACCTTC.

V usage is TRBV5-1 and J usage is TRBJ1-2; a possible D gene is TRBD1 (6 bases). Germline CDR1 reads SGHRS; CDR2 reads YFSETQ. V gave up 0 bases and J gave up 7 bases, with 22 bases separating them. This CDR3 comprises 17 residues. The CDR3 DNA follows: TGCGCCAGCAGCTTGGGGTTTCGGGTGGCAGGGGAATCTGGCTACACCTTC. This sequence encodes CASSLGFRVAGESGYTF.

This clone has at least ten counts. The CDR3 region has the DNA TGTGCCAGCAACCCGGAGGCGGGGCAGCACTACGAGCAGTACTTC. This gives the protein CASNPEAGQHYEQYF. The chain joins TRBV28 to TRBJ2-7; the D gene is possibly TRBD2 (6 bases). Germline V gene data show CDR1 as MDHEN and CDR2 as SYDVKM. The length of the CDR3 is 15 residues. Trimming removed 7 bases from V and 3 bases from J, with 19 bases in between.

The CDR3 region is CAWSVLGEATQYF. CDR3 nucleotides: TGTGCCTGGAGTGTACTGGGGGAGGCTACGCAGTATTTT. The chain carries TRBV30 and TRBJ2-3; maybe TRBD2 (6 bases). Germline loops: CDR1 GTSNPN, CDR2 SVGIG (reference sequence). This CDR3 comprises 13 residues. The germline V and J ends were trimmed by 0 bases and 8 bases, with 12 bases remaining between them. Full variable domain (missing parts from reference TRBV30 and TRBJ2-3): SQTIHQWPATLVQPVGSPLSLECTVEGTSNPNLYWYRQAAGRGLQLLFYSVGIGQISSEVPQNLSASRPQDRQFILSSKKLLLSDSGFYLCAWSVLGEATQYFGPGTRLTVL.

The chain combines TRBV7-9 with TRBJ2-5; D is possibly TRBD1 or TRBD2 (6 bases each). The CDR3 has 15 residues. Germline loops: CDR1 SEHNR, CDR2 FQNEAQ (reference sequence). V lost 10 bases and J lost 0, with 18 bases in between. The CDR3 sequence is CATTFTGADQETQYF. The CDR3 nucleotides are TGTGCCACTACCTTTACGGGGGCGGACCAAGAGACCCAGTACTTC.

Concerning this clone: Other nucleotide sequences in the sample specify the same CDR3. The V and J genes are TRBV5-1 and TRBJ1-5; D is unresolved. Germline-derived CDR1 and CDR2 are SGHRS and YFSETQ. V was trimmed by 0 bases and J by 1 base, leaving 8 bases between them. This CDR3 has 15 residues. As DNA, the CDR3 is TGCGCCAGCAGCTTGGAAGGGTACAGCAATCAGCCCCAGCATTTT. As protein: CASSLEGYSNQPQHF.

This clone was seen more than once but under ten times. V gene TRBV28 combines with J gene TRBJ1-6, with D possibly being TRBD1 (5 bases). The germline V gene encodes CDR1 MDHEN and CDR2 SYDVKM. Trimming pared 2 bases from V and 15 bases from J, leaving 20 bases between. The CDR3 is 15 amino acids. The DNA for the CDR3 is TGTGCCAGCAGTTTAAGAGGGGCCCTCCCGTGGAGCCTCCACTTT. Encoded protein: CASSLRGALPWSLHF.

The chain combines TRBV5-1 with TRBJ2-5; TRBD2 agrees at 12 bases. The germline V gene has CDR1 SGHRS and CDR2 YFSETQ. CDR3 length: 14 amino acids. The V segment lost 4 bases and the J segment 4 bases; nucleotides outside the gene matches: 2. The CDR3 bases are TGCGCCAGCAGCGGGGGACTAGCGGGAGAGACCCAGTACTTC. The encoded protein is CASSGGLAGETQYF.

This clone was recorded a few times. V is TRBV5-1 and J is TRBJ1-1; the D is unclear. There are 12 residues in the CDR3. The germline CDR1 and CDR2 sequences are SGHRS and YFSETQ. Trimming stripped 1 base from V and 1 base from J, with 2 bases between. DNA for the CDR3: TGCGCCAGCAGCTTGAAGAACACTGAAGCTTTCTTT. The encoded protein is CASSLKNTEAFF. Filled out from reference TRBV5-1 and TRBJ1-1, the complete variable domain reads KAGVTQTPRYLIKTRGQQVTLSCSPISGHRSVSWYQQTPGQGLQFLFEYFSETQRNKGNFPGRFSGRQFSNSRSEMNVSTLELGDSALYLCASSLKNTEAFFGQGTRLTVV.